Listed below are T cell receptor beta chains from one sample, sequenced in a study of early T cells in non-severe SARS-CoV-2 infection. Each CDR3 protein is one row after TCRdb ran MiXCR on the 5' RACE reads. The table includes approximately 90,000 distinct CDR3 sequences, approximately 12% detected once. The sample was whole blood, taken at baseline. Receptor source: an adult who was a healthcare worker with PCR-confirmed SARS-CoV-2 infection or an uninfected control (not recorded which). Each CDR3 is given with its conserved first and last residue. Each record gives: V gene, J gene, D gene, clone size, CDR3 length, CDR3 protein, CDR3 DNA. The D gene is left open where the match is weak. Rows give clone size only sometimes, using once, few, many, or a class for an expanded clone.

V: TRBV29-1; J: TRBJ2-7; D: NA; size: many; length: 12; CDR3: CSVAQGVREQYF; DNA: TGCAGCGTTGCACAGGGCGTGAGGGAGCAGTACTTC
V: TRBV24-1; J: TRBJ1-1; D: NA; size: many; length: 15; CDR3: CATSDLSGGIYRAFF; DNA: TGTGCCACCAGTGATTTGTCCGGAGGAATCTATAGGGCTTTCTTT
V: TRBV10-1; J: TRBJ2-3; D: TRBD2; size: NA; length: 17; CDR3: CASSDPGISGGTDTQYF; DNA: TGCGCCAGCAGTGATCCTGGGATTAGCGGGGGCACAGATACGCAGTATTTT
V: TRBV20-1; J: TRBJ1-1; D: NA; size: few; length: 14; CDR3: CSARPGPMNTEAFF; DNA: TGCAGTGCTAGGCCGGGACCGATGAACACTGAAGCTTTCTTT
V: TRBV20-1; J: TRBJ1-5; D: NA; size: few; length: 15; CDR3: CSAREGLRGNQPQHF; DNA: TGCAGTGCTAGAGAGGGCCTACGGGGCAATCAGCCCCAGCATTTT
V: TRBV5-1; J: TRBJ2-3; D: TRBD2; size: NA; length: 13; CDR3: CASSSGRTDTQYF; DNA: TGCGCCAGTTCTAGCGGGAGGACAGATACGCAGTATTTT
V: TRBV5-1; J: TRBJ2-6; D: NA; size: many; length: 16; CDR3: CASSLGLSSGANVLTF; DNA: TGCGCCAGCAGCTTGGGCCTGAGCTCTGGGGCCAACGTCCTGACTTTC
V: TRBV24-1; J: TRBJ2-2; D: NA; size: many; length: 12; CDR3: CATSDLPGELFF; DNA: TGTGCCACCAGTGATCTCCCCGGGGAGCTGTTTTTT
V: TRBV5-6; J: TRBJ2-1; D: TRBD2; size: many; length: 16; CDR3: CASSLGLAGKFNEQFF; DNA: TGTGCCAGCAGCTTGGGACTAGCGGGGAAGTTCAATGAGCAGTTCTTC
V: TRBV12-3/TRBV12-4; J: TRBJ2-7; D: TRBD1; size: few; length: 13; CDR3: CASSPGQGNEQYF; DNA: TGTGCCAGCAGCCCCGGACAGGGGAACGAGCAGTACTTC
V: TRBV6-2/TRBV6-3; J: TRBJ2-6; D: NA; size: few; length: 17; CDR3: CASSLDIPGSGANVLTF; DNA: TGTGCCAGCAGTTTGGACATCCCAGGGTCTGGGGCCAACGTCCTGACTTTC
V: TRBV10-2; J: TRBJ2-3; D: NA; size: few; length: 12; CDR3: CASSDAADTQYF; DNA: TGCGCCAGCAGTGACGCCGCAGATACGCAGTATTTT
V: TRBV28; J: TRBJ1-4; D: NA; size: NA; length: 15; CDR3: CASTPRGGRDEKLFF; DNA: TGTGCCAGCACCCCCCGCGGGGGAAGGGATGAAAAACTGTTTTTT
V: TRBV3-1; J: TRBJ1-2; D: NA; size: NA; length: 12; CDR3: CASSQGLTGYTF; DNA: TGTGCCAGCAGCCAGGGGTTGACAGGCTACACCTTC
V: TRBV10-3; J: TRBJ2-4; D: NA; size: NA; length: 14; CDR3: CAIRSGGTKNIQYF; DNA: TGTGCCATCAGAAGTGGGGGGACCAAAAACATTCAGTACTTC
V: TRBV6-1; J: TRBJ2-1; D: NA; size: many; length: 13; CDR3: CASSENRDNEQFF; DNA: TGTGCCAGCAGTGAAAACCGAGACAATGAGCAGTTCTTC
V: TRBV29-1; J: TRBJ2-3; D: TRBD1; size: few; length: 20; CDR3: CSVEPTPEDRGRSHTDTQYF; DNA: TGCAGCGTTGAACCAACCCCCGAAGACAGGGGGCGTTCACACACAGATACGCAGTATTTT
V: TRBV5-4; J: TRBJ2-3; D: NA; size: many; length: 14; CDR3: CASSFEGVTDTQYF; DNA: TGTGCCAGCAGCTTCGAGGGCGTCACAGATACGCAGTATTTT
V: TRBV27; J: TRBJ2-4; D: TRBD1; size: few; length: 15; CDR3: CASSIRQGAKNIQYF; DNA: TGTGCCAGCAGTATCCGACAGGGAGCCAAAAACATTCAGTACTTC
V: TRBV7-9; J: TRBJ2-7; D: NA; size: NA; length: 14; CDR3: CASSSRLDSYEQYF; DNA: TGTGCCAGCAGCTCCAGATTGGACTCCTACGAGCAGTACTTC
V: TRBV5-4; J: TRBJ2-1; D: TRBD2; size: NA; length: 15; CDR3: CASSPQAGGYNEQFF; DNA: TGTGCCAGCAGCCCACAAGCGGGGGGGTACAATGAGCAGTTCTTC
V: TRBV29-1; J: TRBJ2-5; D: NA; size: few; length: 13; CDR3: CSVVGPGQETQYF; DNA: TGCAGCGTTGTTGGGCCCGGCCAAGAGACCCAGTACTTC
V: TRBV28; J: TRBJ1-1; D: NA; size: few; length: 13; CDR3: CASSPRRNTEAFF; DNA: TGTGCCAGCAGCCCAAGGAGGAACACTGAAGCTTTCTTT
V: TRBV18; J: TRBJ2-1; D: TRBD1; size: few; length: 13; CDR3: CASSRDRDNEQFF; DNA: TGTGCCAGCTCAAGGGACAGGGACAATGAGCAGTTCTTC
V: TRBV11-2; J: TRBJ2-7; D: NA; size: many; length: 13; CDR3: CASSLGGSSEQYF; DNA: TGTGCCAGCAGCTTGGGTGGGTCTAGCGAGCAGTACTTC
V: TRBV19; J: TRBJ2-7; D: TRBD1; size: NA; length: 15; CDR3: CASSPNDRGAYEQYF; DNA: TGTGCCAGTAGTCCAAATGACAGGGGCGCCTACGAGCAGTACTTC
V: TRBV29-1; J: TRBJ1-5; D: TRBD1; size: many; length: 14; CDR3: CSVGTGSSNQPQHF; DNA: TGCAGCGTTGGGACAGGGAGTAGCAATCAGCCCCAGCATTTT
V: TRBV11-3; J: TRBJ2-1; D: NA; size: NA; length: 12; CDR3: CASSLDPGEQFF; DNA: TGTGCCAGCAGCTTAGATCCGGGTGAGCAGTTCTTC
V: TRBV12-3/TRBV12-4; J: TRBJ2-5; D: NA; size: few; length: 13; CDR3: CASSGDGEETQYF; DNA: TGTGCCAGCAGCGGGGACGGTGAAGAGACCCAGTACTTC
V: TRBV5-1; J: TRBJ1-2; D: TRBD1; size: few; length: 13; CDR3: CASSYGQGNGYTF; DNA: TGCGCCAGCAGCTACGGACAGGGGAATGGCTACACCTTC
V: TRBV19; J: TRBJ1-5; D: NA; size: NA; length: 16; CDR3: CASSTLGQTSNQPQHF; DNA: TGTGCCAGTAGCACACTTGGGCAGACAAGCAATCAGCCCCAGCATTTT
V: TRBV3-1; J: TRBJ1-3; D: NA; size: NA; length: 16; CDR3: CASSPWTASSGNTIYF; DNA: TGTGCCAGCAGCCCATGGACGGCGAGCTCTGGAAACACCATATATTTT
V: TRBV7-9; J: TRBJ2-2; D: NA; size: NA; length: 14; CDR3: CASSVTSSTGELFF; DNA: TGTGCCAGCAGCGTCACTAGCTCTACCGGGGAGCTGTTTTTT
V: TRBV29-1; J: TRBJ2-5; D: NA; size: many; length: 12; CDR3: CSVAAGQETQYF; DNA: TGCAGCGTTGCGGCAGGCCAAGAGACCCAGTACTTC
V: TRBV20-1; J: TRBJ1-5; D: TRBD1; size: NA; length: 13; CDR3: CSAPDRGLEPQHF; DNA: TGCAGTGCGCCGGACAGGGGATTAGAGCCCCAGCATTTT
V: TRBV28; J: TRBJ2-3; D: NA; size: NA; length: 14; CDR3: CASSSPLGTDTQYF; DNA: TGTGCCAGCAGTTCACCCCTGGGGACAGATACGCAGTATTTT
V: TRBV27; J: TRBJ1-6; D: NA; size: NA; length: 17; CDR3: CASSLFSGSSYNSPLHF; DNA: TGTGCCAGCAGCTTGTTTTCGGGGAGCTCCTATAATTCACCCCTCCACTTT
V: TRBV5-5; J: TRBJ1-1; D: TRBD1; size: few; length: 16; CDR3: CASSFQGAGLNTEAFF; DNA: TGTGCCAGCAGCTTTCAGGGGGCAGGCTTGAACACTGAAGCTTTCTTT
V: TRBV10-3; J: TRBJ1-4; D: NA; size: many; length: 16; CDR3: CAISESPGGANEKLFF; DNA: TGTGCCATCAGTGAGTCGCCCGGGGGGGCTAATGAAAAACTGTTTTTT
V: TRBV10-2; J: TRBJ2-7; D: NA; size: NA; length: 14; CDR3: CASSDRGSSYEQYF; DNA: TGCGCCAGCAGTGACAGGGGAAGCTCCTACGAGCAGTACTTC
V: TRBV27; J: TRBJ2-7; D: NA; size: many; length: 13; CDR3: CASSLRGENEQYF; DNA: TGTGCCAGCAGTTTAAGAGGGGAAAACGAGCAGTACTTC
V: TRBV7-6; J: TRBJ1-1; D: NA; size: NA; length: 12; CDR3: CASSLRGEEAFF; DNA: TGTGCCAGCAGCTTAAGAGGGGAGGAAGCTTTCTTT
V: TRBV4-1; J: TRBJ2-7; D: NA; size: few; length: 17; CDR3: CASSQEPGQGRIYEQYF; DNA: TGCGCCAGCAGCCAAGAGCCAGGGCAGGGAAGGATATACGAGCAGTACTTC
V: TRBV6-5; J: TRBJ2-1; D: TRBD2; size: NA; length: 16; CDR3: CASSSLGLAENNEQFF; DNA: TGTGCCAGCAGTTCCCTGGGACTAGCGGAAAACAATGAGCAGTTCTTC
V: TRBV10-3; J: TRBJ2-3; D: NA; size: few; length: 14; CDR3: CAITQGSSTDTQYF; DNA: TGTGCCATCACTCAGGGGTCCAGCACAGATACGCAGTATTTT
V: TRBV28; J: TRBJ2-7; D: NA; size: many; length: 13; CDR3: CASSRTPSYEQYF; DNA: TGTGCCAGCAGTAGGACACCTTCCTACGAGCAGTACTTC
V: TRBV7-9; J: TRBJ1-2; D: TRBD1; size: few; length: 13; CDR3: CASSSTGNYGYTF; DNA: TGTGCCAGCAGCTCGACAGGGAACTATGGCTACACCTTC
V: TRBV28; J: TRBJ2-1; D: NA; size: few; length: 13; CDR3: CASREPGGNEQFF; DNA: TGTGCCAGCAGAGAACCTGGGGGAAATGAGCAGTTCTTC
V: TRBV11-2; J: TRBJ2-1; D: NA; size: many; length: 12; CDR3: CASSLVANEQFF; DNA: TGTGCCAGCAGCTTAGTAGCCAATGAGCAGTTCTTC
V: TRBV30; J: TRBJ2-6; D: TRBD1; size: few; length: 19; CDR3: CAWSQEQGRKFSGANVLTF; DNA: TGTGCCTGGAGCCAAGAACAGGGGCGAAAATTCTCTGGGGCCAACGTCCTGACTTTC
V: TRBV10-3; J: TRBJ2-5; D: NA; size: many; length: 15; CDR3: CAIKSPGRSGETQYF; DNA: TGTGCCATCAAAAGCCCAGGGAGGTCAGGCGAGACCCAGTACTTC
V: TRBV7-3; J: TRBJ2-5; D: TRBD2; size: many; length: 16; CDR3: CASSLRGGGLQETQYF; DNA: TGTGCCAGCAGCTTAAGGGGGGGAGGCCTACAAGAGACCCAGTACTTC
V: TRBV11-2; J: TRBJ2-7; D: NA; size: NA; length: 11; CDR3: CASQWDYEQYF; DNA: TGTGCATCCCAATGGGACTACGAGCAGTACTTC
V: TRBV11-1; J: TRBJ2-1; D: TRBD1; size: few; length: 15; CDR3: CASSLADRGWNEQFF; DNA: TGTGCCAGCAGCTTAGCTGACAGGGGTTGGAATGAGCAGTTCTTC
V: TRBV11-3; J: TRBJ2-2; D: NA; size: once; length: 12; CDR3: CASTQKGRELFF; DNA: TGTGCCAGCACCCAAAAGGGGCGGGAGCTGTTTTTT
V: TRBV24-1; J: TRBJ2-5; D: TRBD1; size: few; length: 16; CDR3: CATSDSPGQGRGTQYF; DNA: TGTGCCACCAGTGACTCACCGGGACAGGGGAGAGGGACCCAGTACTTC
V: TRBV7-9; J: TRBJ2-5; D: NA; size: few; length: 14; CDR3: CASSPTPQQETQYF; DNA: TGTGCCAGCAGCCCCACCCCCCAGCAAGAGACCCAGTACTTC
V: TRBV20-1; J: TRBJ2-7; D: NA; size: NA; length: 13; CDR3: CSASERGPYEQYF; DNA: TGCAGTGCTTCTGAACGGGGCCCCTACGAGCAGTACTTC
V: TRBV30; J: TRBJ1-6; D: NA; size: NA; length: 12; CDR3: CAWSPSDSPLHF; DNA: TGTGCCTGGAGCCCCTCGGATTCACCCCTCCACTTT